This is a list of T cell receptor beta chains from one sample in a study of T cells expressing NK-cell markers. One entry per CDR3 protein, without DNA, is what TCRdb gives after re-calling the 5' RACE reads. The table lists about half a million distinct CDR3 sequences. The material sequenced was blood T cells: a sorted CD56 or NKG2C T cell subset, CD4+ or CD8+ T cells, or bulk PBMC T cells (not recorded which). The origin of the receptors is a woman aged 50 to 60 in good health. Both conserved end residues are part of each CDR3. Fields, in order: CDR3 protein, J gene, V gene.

CDR3: CSVLRLALTDTQYF
J: TRBJ2-3
V: TRBV29-1

CDR3: CASRQKKQAGETQYF
J: TRBJ2-5
V: TRBV10-1

CDR3: CASSRLTSGSYNEQFF
J: TRBJ2-1
V: TRBV5-4

CDR3: CASSRLRTSGRQETQYF
J: TRBJ2-5
V: TRBV18

CDR3: CASSVAGASGNTIYF
J: TRBJ1-3
V: TRBV9

CDR3: CASGEDLQGYTF
J: TRBJ1-2
V: TRBV5-5

CDR3: CASSQGTGTSGRDTAQRATQYF
J: TRBJ2-3
V: TRBV4-1

CDR3: CASSLRFEGNEQFF
J: TRBJ2-1
V: TRBV5-1

CDR3: CASSLTGLSTEAFF
J: TRBJ1-1
V: TRBV7-9

CDR3: CSARDPTSGSRSYNEQFF
J: TRBJ2-1
V: TRBV20-1

CDR3: CSVEGTGGLVTEAFF
J: TRBJ1-1
V: TRBV29-1

CDR3: CASSSMRGREQYF
J: TRBJ2-7
V: TRBV7-9

CDR3: CSASLRTLGADTQYF
J: TRBJ2-3
V: TRBV20-1

CDR3: CASSSLSGGETQYF
J: TRBJ2-5
V: TRBV5-1

CDR3: CSARKLAASTYNEQFF
J: TRBJ2-1
V: TRBV20-1

CDR3: CATSDPTGGATNEKLFF
J: TRBJ1-4
V: TRBV24-1

CDR3: CASSPGERALQGGYTF
J: TRBJ1-2
V: TRBV11-2

CDR3: CASSMGAGIRSLEQYF
J: TRBJ2-7
V: TRBV19

CDR3: CASSLAGGGRGYNEQFF
J: TRBJ2-1
V: TRBV7-2

CDR3: CASSLGGQGLNIQYF
J: TRBJ2-4
V: TRBV11-2

CDR3: CASSLMAGRDEQFF
J: TRBJ2-1
V: TRBV7-9

CDR3: CASSLRGVQETQYF
J: TRBJ2-5
V: TRBV13

CDR3: CASRVSGSGYYEQYF
J: TRBJ2-7
V: TRBV12-3/TRBV12-4

CDR3: CSARDRQGFDTGELFF
J: TRBJ2-2
V: TRBV20-1

CDR3: CSAVAPTGGYTF
J: TRBJ1-2
V: TRBV20-1

CDR3: CSARDIWGAATNEKLFF
J: TRBJ1-4
V: TRBV20-1

CDR3: CASSLWGQFANTGELFF
J: TRBJ2-2
V: TRBV27

CDR3: CASSLGTSGINEQFF
J: TRBJ2-1
V: TRBV5-1

CDR3: CASSLYGGPLNTEAFF
J: TRBJ1-1
V: TRBV27

CDR3: CSAQHHASSDPQYF
J: TRBJ2-5
V: TRBV20-1

CDR3: CASSLPGTGGNNEQFF
J: TRBJ2-1
V: TRBV4-1

CDR3: CASSQTRPGQGTYSNQPQHF
J: TRBJ1-5
V: TRBV12-3/TRBV12-4

CDR3: CASSEGQRNTEAFF
J: TRBJ1-1
V: TRBV7-9

CDR3: CASSPKPNQPQHF
J: TRBJ1-5
V: TRBV5-1

CDR3: CASSYHGQGAGEQYF
J: TRBJ2-7
V: TRBV6-5

CDR3: CSVGAGVNTIYF
J: TRBJ1-3
V: TRBV29-1

CDR3: CSAPTSGRTTPPYEQYF
J: TRBJ2-7
V: TRBV20-1

CDR3: CASRLAGSGRYEQYF
J: TRBJ2-7
V: TRBV12-3/TRBV12-4

CDR3: CASSAQGPYTGELFF
J: TRBJ2-2
V: TRBV28

CDR3: CASRPQVNTEAFF
J: TRBJ1-1
V: TRBV28

CDR3: CASSQEGLANEQYF
J: TRBJ2-7
V: TRBV3-1

CDR3: CASRSDSNQPQHF
J: TRBJ1-5
V: TRBV5-1

CDR3: CASSPPTRSTDTQYF
J: TRBJ2-3
V: TRBV18

CDR3: CSARDVRGITDTQYF
J: TRBJ2-3
V: TRBV20-1